This TCR beta chain was identified during a study of blood T cell repertoires in COVID-19. Turning to the study itself: Whether acute or convalescent, the COVID-19 samples came from the United States, Italy and Spain. PBMCs, B-cell-depleted T cells, or T cells provided the cDNA or gDNA that made up the material.

Original processing notes: Amplification of reference gene primers was used by the study to estimate nucleated cell counts. The method was immunoSEQ multiplex PCR; TCRdb's version includes in-frame clones alone and lacks a portion of them. D and trimming were read from the DNA, whereas the V and J calls and clone size are those reported in that table. The sample lists roughly 200,000 clones, over 65% occurring once. Germline V gene data show CDR1 as SGHTS and CDR2 as YDEGEE. This CDR3 contains 15 residues. Trimming removed 2 bases from V and 3 bases from J, with 14 bases in between. The chain joins TRBV5-8 to TRBJ1-2, with D possibly being TRBD1 (6 bases). The clonotype comes from a person aged 70 to 85 with COVID-19, enrolled during active disease. Specimen: peripheral blood. CDR3 in amino acids: CASSFDPGHHYGYTF. In nucleotides, the CDR3 is TGTGCCAGCAGCTTCGACCCGGGACACCACTATGGCTACACCTTC.